A single sample gave rise to the 13 T cell receptor beta chains below, sequenced in a study of regulatory and conventional T cells in RAG deficiency. Regulatory T cells were sorted from blood as CD4+ CD25-high CD127-low cells. Profiling relied on immunoSEQ multiplex PCR, and the TCRdb table lists in-frame clones only, not all of them. The table includes about 30,000 clones, under 95% detected once. The sample was also reused in another study, on regulatory T cells. That work contributes: Amplification used 52 TRBV primers and 13 TRBJ primers.

The sequenced material came from Tregs sorted from blood. The source of these receptors is a human donor in good health.

The chain uses TRBV4-1 and TRBJ2-4; 14 positions agree with TRBD2. Unmatched junction bases numbered 4, after V lost 0 bases and J lost 6 bases. The CDR3 has 17 amino acids. Germline V gene data show CDR1 as MGHRA and CDR2 as YSYEKL. CDR3 loop: CASSQEFGTSGRNIQYF. The CDR3 DNA is TGCGCCAGCAGCCAAGAGTTCGGGACTAGCGGGAGAAACATTCAGTACTTC.

The V gene is TRBV6-1, the J gene TRBJ1-2, with 9 positions matching TRBD1. CDR1 MNHNS and CDR2 SASEGT come from the germline V gene. This CDR3 contains 14 residues. After removal of 4 bases from V and 7 bases from J, the junction contained 7 bases not matched to a gene. The CDR3 is CASSAQGQGFGYTF. The CDR3 bases are TGTGCCAGCAGTGCCCAAGGACAGGGGTTTGGCTACACCTTC.

This clone occurred once. The chain recombines TRBV7-2 with TRBJ2-4, with D hard to call. Deletions cut 0 bases from V and 0 bases from J, with 12 bases between. Germline V gene lookup returns CDR1 SGHTA and CDR2 FQGNSA. The CDR3 runs to 17 residues. The CDR3 region has the DNA TGTGCCAGCAGCTTAGCTTCGGGTGTTCTAGCCAAAAACATTCAGTACTTC. Protein sequence: CASSLASGVLAKNIQYF.

This clone has just one count. The rearrangement uses TRBV27 and TRBJ2-7, with D perhaps matching TRBD2 (6 bases). The CDR3 is 16 amino acids. From germline, CDR1 is MNHEY and CDR2 SMNVEV (reference sequence). With 2 bases removed from V and 4 bases from J, the gap between germline ends came to 18 bases. In nucleotides, the CDR3 is TGTGCCAGCAGTTTAACCGGATCCAGGCGGGGTTACGAGCAGTACTTC. It yields the protein CASSLTGSRRGYEQYF.

The rearrangement links TRBV5-3 to TRBJ1-6; weak D call: TRBD1 (5 bases). TRBV5-3 is assigned to the ORF class and has an uncertain function. The CDR3 extends over 18 amino acids. The V and J ends lost 5 bases and 0 bases respectively, with 18 bases between them. CDR3 bases: TGTGCCAGAAGACGTAACACGAGACAGAGCTCCTATAATTCACCCCTCCACTTT. Translated, it gives CARRRNTRQSSYNSPLHF.

The V gene is TRBV10-2, the J gene TRBJ1-5; D might be TRBD1 (5 bases). CDR3 length: 15 amino acids. The V gene lost 1 base and the J gene lost 11 bases, with 18 bases spanning the gap. In germline, CDR1 is WSHSY, CDR2 SAAADI. This chain's CDR3 is CASSELNTFGDAQHF. For the CDR3, the DNA is TGCGCCAGCAGTGAGTTAAACACCTTTGGGGACGCCCAGCATTTT.

The J gene is TRBJ1-4, the V gene TRBV5-1; 7 nucleotides match TRBD1. CDR1 is SGHRS, CDR2 YFSETQ, per germline. This CDR3 spans 14 amino acids. V lost 4 bases to trimming and J lost 8 bases; unmatched junction nucleotides: 8. CDR3 sequence reads: CASSQTGVGEKLFF. DNA for the CDR3: TGCGCCAGCAGCCAAACAGGGGTGGGGGAAAAACTGTTTTTT. The full variable domain, completed using reference TRBV5-1 and TRBJ1-4, is KAGVTQTPRYLIKTRGQQVTLSCSPISGHRSVSWYQQTPGQGLQFLFEYFSETQRNKGNFPGRFSGRQFSNSRSEMNVSTLELGDSALYLCASSQTGVGEKLFFGSGTQLSVL.

This chain connects TRBV9 to TRBJ2-3; D remains unclear. Germline values: CDR1 SGDLS, CDR2 YYNGEE. The CDR3 spans 15 residues. Trimming took 2 bases from V and 4 from J, leaving 14 bases between them. The CDR3 region is CASSVAVLGSDTQYF. The DNA for the CDR3 is TGTGCCAGCAGCGTCGCTGTGCTTGGATCAGATACGCAGTATTTT.

The chain employs TRBV27 and TRBJ2-7, with D tentatively TRBD2 (6 bases). Germline V gene data show CDR1 as MNHEY and CDR2 as SMNVEV (reference sequence). The CDR3 extends over 15 amino acids. With 2 bases removed from V and 0 bases from J, the gap between germline ends came to 11 bases. CDR3 protein: CASSLAIGSSYEQYF. The CDR3 DNA reads TGTGCCAGCAGTTTAGCTATCGGGAGCTCCTACGAGCAGTACTTC.

The genes are TRBV7-2 and TRBJ1-2, with D unclear. The V end was cut by 1 base, the J end by 10 bases, with 13 bases between. The CDR3 consists of 13 residues. Germline-derived CDR1 and CDR2 are SGHTA and FQGNSA. The chain's CDR3 is CASSLGGTPSYTF. The CDR3, as DNA: TGTGCCAGCAGCTTAGGGGGAACTCCGTCCTACACCTTC.

The chain links TRBV7-2 to TRBJ2-5; 7 nucleotides align to TRBD1. The J call may be mistaken, given a closer DNA end match to TRBJ2-7. Germline values: CDR1 SGHTA, CDR2 FQGNSA. The CDR3 sequence is 15 residues long. CDR3 sequence reads: CASSLEDRAPYEQYF. CDR3 nucleotide sequence: TGTGCCAGCAGCTTAGAAGACAGGGCCCCCTACGAGCAGTACTTC.

This rearrangement joins TRBV29-1 to TRBJ2-6; maybe TRBD2 (5 bases). Germline V gene data show CDR1 as SQVTM and CDR2 as ANQGSEA. V was shortened by 5 bases and J by 0 bases, with 11 bases between the two germline ends. The CDR3 extends over 15 amino acids. In DNA form, the CDR3 reads TGCAGCGTTTCCGGGGTACACTCTGGGGCCAACGTCCTGACTTTC. Its translation is CSVSGVHSGANVLTF.

This clone was seen once. The chain uses TRBV20-1 and TRBJ2-5; no firm D call. Trimming took off 2 bases at V and 2 bases at J, with 3 bases between the two ends. CDR1 and CDR2 (germline): DFQATT, SNEGSKA (reference sequence). The CDR3 spans 11 residues. CDR3 DNA: TGCAGTGCTAGACAGCAAGAGACCCAGTACTTC. Amino acids: CSARQQETQYF.